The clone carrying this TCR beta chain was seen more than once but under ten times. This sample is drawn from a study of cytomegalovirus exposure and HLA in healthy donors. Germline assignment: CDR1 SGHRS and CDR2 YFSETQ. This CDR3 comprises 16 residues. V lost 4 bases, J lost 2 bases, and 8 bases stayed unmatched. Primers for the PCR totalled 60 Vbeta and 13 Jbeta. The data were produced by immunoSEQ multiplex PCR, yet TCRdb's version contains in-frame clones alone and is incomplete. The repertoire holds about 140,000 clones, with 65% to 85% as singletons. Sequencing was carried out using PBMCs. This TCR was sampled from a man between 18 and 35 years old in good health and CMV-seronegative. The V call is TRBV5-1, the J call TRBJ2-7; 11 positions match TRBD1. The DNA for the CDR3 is TGCGCCAGCAGCCGGACCGGGACAGGGGGACCCTACGAGCAGTACTTC. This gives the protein CASSRTGTGGPYEQYF.